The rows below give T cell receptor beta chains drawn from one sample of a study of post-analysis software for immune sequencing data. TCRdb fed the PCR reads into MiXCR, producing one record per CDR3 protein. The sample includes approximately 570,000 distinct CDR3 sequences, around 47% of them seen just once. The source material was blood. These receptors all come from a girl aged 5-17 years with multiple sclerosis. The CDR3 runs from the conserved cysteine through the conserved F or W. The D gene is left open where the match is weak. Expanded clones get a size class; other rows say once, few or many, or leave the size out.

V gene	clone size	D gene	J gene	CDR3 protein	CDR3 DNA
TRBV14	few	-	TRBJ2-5	CASSQELQVETQYF	TGTGCCAGCAGCCAAGAATTACAGGTGGAGACCCAGTACTTC
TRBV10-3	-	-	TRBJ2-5	CAISLADQETQYF	TGTGCCATCTCCCTCGCGGACCAAGAGACCCAGTACTTC
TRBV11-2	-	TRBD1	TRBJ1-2	CASRQQGAPDGYTF	TGTGCCAGCAGGCAACAGGGGGCTCCTGATGGCTACACCTTC
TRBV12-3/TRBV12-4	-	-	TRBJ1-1	CASSPPLGPEAFF	TGTGCCAGCAGTCCCCCGTTGGGGCCTGAAGCTTTCTTT
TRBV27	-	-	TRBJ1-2	CASSISRVNYGYTF	TGTGCCAGCAGTATAAGCAGGGTAAACTATGGCTACACCTTC
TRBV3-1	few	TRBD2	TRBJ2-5	CASSLGLGDQETQYF	TGTGCCAGCAGCCTAGGACTAGGAGATCAAGAGACCCAGTACTTC
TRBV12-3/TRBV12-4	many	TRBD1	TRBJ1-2	CASSLSGQGGYTF	TGTGCCAGCAGTTTATCCGGACAGGGAGGCTACACCTTC
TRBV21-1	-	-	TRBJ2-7	CASSNERGITYEQYF	TGTGCCAGCAGCAACGAGCGGGGAATAACCTACGAGCAGTACTTC
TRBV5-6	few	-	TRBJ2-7	CASSFRAHSYEQYF	TGTGCCAGCAGCTTCCGCGCTCATTCCTACGAGCAGTACTTC
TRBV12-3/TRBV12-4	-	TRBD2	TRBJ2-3	CASSSGLVRDTQYF	TGTGCCAGCAGTTCGGGACTAGTAAGAGATACGCAGTATTTT
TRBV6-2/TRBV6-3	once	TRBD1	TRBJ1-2	CASSTGQGSLGYTF	TGTGCCAGCAGCACCGGACAGGGTTCTTTAGGCTACACCTTC
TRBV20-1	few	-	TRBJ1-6	CSAREGGLGSPLHF	TGCAGTGCTAGGGAAGGCGGTCTCGGTTCACCCCTCCACTTT
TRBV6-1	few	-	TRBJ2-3	CASSVAYPGADTQYF	TGTGCCAGCAGTGTTGCCTACCCTGGAGCAGATACGCAGTATTTT
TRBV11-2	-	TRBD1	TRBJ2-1	CASSRDRDNEKFF	TGTGCCAGCAGCCGAGACAGGGACAATGAGAAGTTCTTC
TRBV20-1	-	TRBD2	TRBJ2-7	CSASRREGVDYEQYF	TGCAGTGCTAGTCGGCGGGAGGGAGTGGACTACGAGCAGTACTTC
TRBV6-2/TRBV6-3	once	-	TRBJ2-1	CASSSRASGEQFF	TGTGCCAGCAGTAGTAGGGCCAGTGGCGAGCAGTTCTTC
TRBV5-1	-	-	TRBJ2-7	CASHVGDYEQYF	TGCGCCAGCCACGTGGGGGACTACGAGCAGTACTTC
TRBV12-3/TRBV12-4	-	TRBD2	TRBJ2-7	CASSFTSGSSYEQYF	TGTGCCAGCAGTTTTACTAGCGGGAGCTCCTACGAGCAGTACTTC
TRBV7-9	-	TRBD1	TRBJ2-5	CASRPGQGKETQYF	TGTGCCAGCAGACCGGGACAGGGGAAGGAGACCCAGTACTTC
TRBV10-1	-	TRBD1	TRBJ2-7	CASSEYRGKSEQYF	TGCGCCAGCAGTGAGTACAGGGGGAAGAGCGAGCAGTACTTC
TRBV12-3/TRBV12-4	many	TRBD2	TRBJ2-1	CASSLDRTRDEQFF	TGTGCCAGCAGTTTAGACCGGACTAGGGATGAGCAGTTCTTC
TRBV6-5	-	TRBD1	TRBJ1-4	CASSYSILQGASEKLFF	TGTGCCAGCAGTTACTCGATATTACAGGGGGCAAGTGAAAAACTGTTTTTT
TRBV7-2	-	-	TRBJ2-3	CASSLPGTQYF	TGTGCCAGCAGCTTACCCGGAACGCAGTATTTT
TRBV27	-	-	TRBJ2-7	CARTTLYEQYF	TGTGCCAGGACTACACTATACGAGCAGTACTTC
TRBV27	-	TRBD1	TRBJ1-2	CASRPIAGTDNYGYTF	TGTGCCAGCAGACCGATAGCCGGGACAGATAACTATGGCTACACCTTC
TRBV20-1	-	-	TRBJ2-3	CSASRVDVSTDTQYF	TGCAGTGCTAGCCGCGTCGACGTTAGCACAGATACGCAGTATTTT
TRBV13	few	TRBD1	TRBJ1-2	CASSSDRRYGYTF	TGTGCCAGCAGCTCGGACAGGAGGTATGGCTACACCTTC
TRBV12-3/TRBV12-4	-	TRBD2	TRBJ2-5	CASSRGRARGQETQYF	TGTGCCAGCAGCCGGGGGAGGGCCCGCGGACAAGAGACCCAGTACTTC
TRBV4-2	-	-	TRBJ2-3	CASSEGITSYYTQYF	TGTGCCAGCAGCGAAGGAATTACATCATACTATACGCAGTATTTT
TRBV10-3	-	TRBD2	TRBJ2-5	CAIRGGSGAQETQYF	TGTGCCATCAGGGGGGGTAGCGGGGCCCAAGAGACCCAGTACTTC
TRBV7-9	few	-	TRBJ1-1	CASSFPIHGTEAFF	TGTGCCAGCAGCTTCCCCATCCATGGCACTGAAGCTTTCTTT
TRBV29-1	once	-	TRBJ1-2	CSVIQQGTYGYTF	TGCAGCGTAATTCAACAGGGTACCTATGGCTACACCTTC
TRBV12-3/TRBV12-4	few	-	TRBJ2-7	CASSLSAERYEQYF	TGTGCCAGCAGTTTGAGTGCAGAAAGATACGAGCAGTACTTC
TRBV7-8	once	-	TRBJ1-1	CASSPVLMNTEAFF	TGTGCCAGCAGCCCGGTCCTCATGAACACTGAAGCTTTCTTT
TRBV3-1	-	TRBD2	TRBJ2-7	CASSQVVGVAGSYEQYF	TGTGCCAGCAGCCAGGTGGTCGGTGTAGCGGGATCCTACGAGCAGTACTTC
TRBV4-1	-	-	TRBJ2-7	CASKDHYQGSNNYEQYF	TGCGCCAGCAAGGACCACTACCAGGGTTCTAATAACTACGAGCAGTACTTC
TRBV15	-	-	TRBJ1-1	CATSRDWDGYSGEAFF	TGTGCCACCAGCAGAGATTGGGACGGCTATTCGGGTGAAGCTTTCTTT
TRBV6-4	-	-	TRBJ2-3	CASREATGTDTQYF	TGTGCCAGCAGGGAAGCAACGGGGACAGATACGCAGTATTTT
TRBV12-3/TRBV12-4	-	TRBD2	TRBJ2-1	CASSSWTSGSYNEQFF	TGTGCCAGCAGTTCCTGGACTAGCGGCTCCTACAATGAGCAGTTCTTC
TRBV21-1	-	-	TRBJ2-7	CASSGTPTYEQYF	TGTGCCAGCAGCGGGACACCGACCTACGAGCAGTACTTC
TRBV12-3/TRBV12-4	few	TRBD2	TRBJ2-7	CTSSLIRGEEQYF	TGTACCAGCAGTTTAATTCGGGGGGAAGAGCAGTACTTC
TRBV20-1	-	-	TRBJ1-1	CSARDAPGNTEAFF	TGCAGTGCTAGAGATGCACCCGGGAACACTGAAGCTTTCTTT
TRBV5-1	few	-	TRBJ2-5	CASSFSSETQYF	TGCGCCAGCAGCTTTAGTTCAGAGACCCAGTACTTC
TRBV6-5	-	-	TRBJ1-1	CASSYSHSLAEAFF	TGTGCCAGCAGTTACTCCCACAGTCTTGCTGAAGCTTTCTTT
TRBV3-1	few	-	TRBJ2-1	CASSLDLVDEQFF	TGTGCCAGCAGCCTGGACTTAGTGGATGAGCAGTTCTTC
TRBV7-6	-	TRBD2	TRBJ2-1	CASSSRLAGGFSYNEQFF	TGTGCCAGCAGCTCTCGACTAGCGGGAGGTTTCTCCTACAATGAGCAGTTCTTC
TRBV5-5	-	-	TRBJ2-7	CASSLVPSASYEQYF	TGTGCCAGCAGCTTGGTTCCTAGCGCCTCCTACGAGCAGTACTTC
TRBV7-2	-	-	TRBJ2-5	CASSLAVGLLRKETQYF	TGTGCCAGCAGCTTAGCTGTGGGTTTACTGCGAAAAGAGACCCAGTACTTC
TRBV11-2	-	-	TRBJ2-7	CASSHPGREQYF	TGTGCCAGCAGCCACCCGGGACGGGAGCAGTACTTC
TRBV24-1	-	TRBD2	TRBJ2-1	CATSDLLAGDNEQFF	TGTGCCACCAGTGATTTACTAGCGGGAGACAATGAGCAGTTCTTC
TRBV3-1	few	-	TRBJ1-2	CASSQEGGQKLNYGYTF	TGTGCCAGCAGCCAAGAAGGGGGGCAGAAGTTGAACTATGGCTACACCTTC
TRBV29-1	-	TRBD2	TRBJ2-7	CSVKTSGSYEQYF	TGCAGCGTTAAGACTAGCGGATCCTACGAGCAGTACTTC
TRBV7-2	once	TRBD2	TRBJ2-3	CASSDRASGAPSTDTQYF	TGTGCCAGCAGTGACCGGGCTAGCGGGGCCCCTAGCACAGATACGCAGTATTTT
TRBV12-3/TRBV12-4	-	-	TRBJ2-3	CASSPSWGSSTDTQYF	TGTGCCAGCAGTCCCAGCTGGGGGTCGAGCACAGATACGCAGTATTTT
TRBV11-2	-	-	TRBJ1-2	CASSPESGTRAYGYTF	TGTGCCAGCAGCCCGGAATCCGGGACAAGGGCTTATGGCTACACCTTC
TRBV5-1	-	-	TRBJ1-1	CASKDNTEAFF	TGCGCCAGCAAAGACAACACTGAAGCTTTCTTT
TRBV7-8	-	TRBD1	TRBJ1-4	CASRSGTGTEKLFF	TGTGCCAGCAGATCCGGGACAGGGACTGAAAAACTGTTTTTT
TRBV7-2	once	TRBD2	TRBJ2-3	CASSLAPSGGDTQYF	TGTGCCAGCAGCTTAGCTCCTAGCGGGGGTGATACGCAGTATTTT
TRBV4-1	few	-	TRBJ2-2	CASSQEAGELFF	TGCGCCAGCAGCCAAGAAGCCGGGGAGCTGTTTTTT